The clone carrying this T cell receptor (beta chain) was counted between two and nine times. No antigen is known for it. The record originates from a study of T cells after yellow fever vaccination. Whole-study context: SMART-Seq v4 Ultra Low Input prepared the low-cell-number fractions. Study-level results: Peak timing came faster in the weaker secondary response, day 5 versus 15. A minor fraction of clonotypes spanned both CD4 and CD8 compartments.

The germline CDR1 and CDR2 sequences are KGHSH and LQKENI. The V gene end was trimmed by 1 base and the J gene end by 6 bases; junction bases not matched to a gene: 4. There are 14 residues in the CDR3. Production of TCR cDNA was by 5'RACE template switching, which also added a universal primer site and UMIs. TCRdb independently ran MiXCR on the 5' RACE reads; one entry per CDR3 protein. The table lists some 220,000 distinct CDR3 sequences, about 3% of them singletons, with around 3% in the top ten. The sequence was obtained from a man aged 18-30 years who received the YFV17D yellow fever vaccine. This sample comprised CD4+ T cells sorted from PBMCs, obtained 10 days after the yellow fever booster vaccination. The chain uses TRBV18 and TRBJ2-7; TRBD2 agrees at 9 bases. CDR3 residues: CASSPRSGGFEQYF. The DNA for the CDR3 is TGTGCCAGCTCACCACGTAGCGGGGGTTTCGAGCAGTACTTC. The full variable domain, rest sourced from reference TRBV18 and TRBJ2-7, is NAGVMQNPRHLVRRRGQEARLRCSPMKGHSHVYWYRQLPEEGLKFMVYLQKENIIDESGMPKERFSAEFPKEGPSILRIQQVVRGDSAAYFCASSPRSGGFEQYFGPGTRLTVT.